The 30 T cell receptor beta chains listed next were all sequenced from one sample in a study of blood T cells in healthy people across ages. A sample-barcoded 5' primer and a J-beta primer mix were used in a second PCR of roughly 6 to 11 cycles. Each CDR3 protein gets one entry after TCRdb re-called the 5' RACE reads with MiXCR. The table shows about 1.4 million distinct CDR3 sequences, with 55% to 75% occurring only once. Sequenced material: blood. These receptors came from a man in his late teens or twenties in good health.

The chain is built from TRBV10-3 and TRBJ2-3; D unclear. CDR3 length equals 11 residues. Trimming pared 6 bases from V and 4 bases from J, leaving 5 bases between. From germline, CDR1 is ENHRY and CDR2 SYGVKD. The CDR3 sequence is CAISTSDTQYF. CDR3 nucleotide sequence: TGTGCCATCAGCACGTCAGATACGCAGTATTTT.

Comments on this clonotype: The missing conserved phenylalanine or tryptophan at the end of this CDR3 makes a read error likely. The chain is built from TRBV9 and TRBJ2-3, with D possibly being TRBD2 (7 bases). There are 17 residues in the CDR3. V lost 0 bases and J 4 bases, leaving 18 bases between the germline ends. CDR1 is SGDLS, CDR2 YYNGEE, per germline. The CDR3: CASSVERAGAPPDTQYL. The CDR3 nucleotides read TGTGCCAGCAGCGTAGAGCGGGCGGGGGCCCCGCCAGATACGCAGTATTTA.

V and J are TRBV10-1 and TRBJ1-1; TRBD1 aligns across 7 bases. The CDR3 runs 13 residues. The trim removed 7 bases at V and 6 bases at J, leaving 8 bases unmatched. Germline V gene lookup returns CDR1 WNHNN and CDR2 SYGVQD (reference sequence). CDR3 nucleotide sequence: TGCGCCAGCAACCCGACAGGGAGGGCTGAAGCTTTCTTT. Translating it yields CASNPTGRAEAFF.

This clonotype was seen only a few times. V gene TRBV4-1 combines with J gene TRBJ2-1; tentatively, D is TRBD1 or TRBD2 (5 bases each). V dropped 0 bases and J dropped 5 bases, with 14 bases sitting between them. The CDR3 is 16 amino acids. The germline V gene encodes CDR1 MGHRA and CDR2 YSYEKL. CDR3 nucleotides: TGCGCCAGCAGCCAAGATCGGGACGATGGAGACAATGAGCAGTTCTTC. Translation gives CASSQDRDDGDNEQFF.

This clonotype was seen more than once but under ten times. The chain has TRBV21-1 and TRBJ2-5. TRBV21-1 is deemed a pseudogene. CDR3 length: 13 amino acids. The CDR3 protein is CASSKGREETQYF. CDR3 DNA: TGTGCCAGCAGCAAGGGCAGAGAAGAGACCCAGTACTTC.

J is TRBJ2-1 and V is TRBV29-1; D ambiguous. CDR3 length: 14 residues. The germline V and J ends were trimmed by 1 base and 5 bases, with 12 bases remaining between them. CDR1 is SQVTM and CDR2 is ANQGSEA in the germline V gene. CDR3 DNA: TGCAGCGTTGAAGTGGCGCGGATAAACAATGAGCAGTTCTTC. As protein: CSVEVARINNEQFF.

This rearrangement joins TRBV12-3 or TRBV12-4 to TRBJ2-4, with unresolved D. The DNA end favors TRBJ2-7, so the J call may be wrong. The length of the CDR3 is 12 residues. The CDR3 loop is CASSTSFDEQYF. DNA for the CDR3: TGTGCCAGCAGCACGTCCTTCGACGAGCAGTACTTC.

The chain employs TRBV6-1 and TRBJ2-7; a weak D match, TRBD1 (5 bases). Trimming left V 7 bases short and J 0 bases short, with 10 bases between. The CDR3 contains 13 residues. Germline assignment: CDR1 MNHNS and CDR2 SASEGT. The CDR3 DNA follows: TGTGCCAGCATTTCGGACATCTCCTACGAGCAGTACTTC. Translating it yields CASISDISYEQYF.

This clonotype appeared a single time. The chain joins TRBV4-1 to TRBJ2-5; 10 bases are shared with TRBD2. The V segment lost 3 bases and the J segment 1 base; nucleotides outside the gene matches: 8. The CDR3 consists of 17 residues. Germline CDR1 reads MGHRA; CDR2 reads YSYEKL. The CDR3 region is CASSHGTSGVRQETQYF. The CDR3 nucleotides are TGCGCCAGCAGCCATGGAACTAGCGGGGTGCGCCAAGAGACCCAGTACTTC.

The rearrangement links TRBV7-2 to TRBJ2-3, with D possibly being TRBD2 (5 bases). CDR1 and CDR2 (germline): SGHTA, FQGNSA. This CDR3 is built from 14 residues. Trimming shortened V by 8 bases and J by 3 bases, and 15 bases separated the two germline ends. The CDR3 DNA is TGTGCCAGCGGCCCTCCGGGGTTGACAGATACGCAGTATTTT. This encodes CASGPPGLTDTQYF.

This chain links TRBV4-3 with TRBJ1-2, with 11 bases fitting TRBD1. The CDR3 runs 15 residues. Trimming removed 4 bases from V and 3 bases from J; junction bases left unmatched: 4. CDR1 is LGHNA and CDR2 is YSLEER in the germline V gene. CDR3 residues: CASSPGTGGHYGYTF. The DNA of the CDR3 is TGCGCCAGCAGCCCTGGGACAGGGGGGCACTATGGCTACACCTTC.

Here the CDR3 reads CASSVAARRTYEQFF. The CDR3 nucleotides read TGTGCCAGCAGCGTAGCTGCCCGGCGGACGTATGAGCAGTTCTTC. The V gene is TRBV9, the J gene TRBJ2-1, with D unclear. This CDR3 contains 15 residues. Trimming left V 0 bases short and J 8 bases short, with 15 bases between. From germline, CDR1 is SGDLS and CDR2 YYNGEE.

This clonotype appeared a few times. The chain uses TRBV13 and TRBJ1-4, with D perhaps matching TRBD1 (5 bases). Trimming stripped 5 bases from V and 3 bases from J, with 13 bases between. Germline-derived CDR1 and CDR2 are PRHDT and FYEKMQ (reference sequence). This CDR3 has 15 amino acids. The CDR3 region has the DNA TGTGCCAGCAGCCTACGGAGGGGTTCTAATGAAAAACTGTTTTTT. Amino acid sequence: CASSLRRGSNEKLFF.

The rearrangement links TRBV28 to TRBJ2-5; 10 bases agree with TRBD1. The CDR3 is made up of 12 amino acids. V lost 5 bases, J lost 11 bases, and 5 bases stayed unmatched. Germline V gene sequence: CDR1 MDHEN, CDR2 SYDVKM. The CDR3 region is CASSPGQGKQYF. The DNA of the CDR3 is TGTGCCAGCAGTCCGGGACAGGGGAAGCAGTACTTC.

The CDR3 reads CASNQGGDTEAFF. CDR3 in DNA: TGTGCCAGCAACCAGGGGGGCGACACTGAAGCTTTCTTT. The chain couples TRBV9 to TRBJ1-1, with 7 bases matching TRBD1. CDR3 length: 13 residues. Trimming cost V 6 bases and J 3 bases; bases outside gene matches: 5. Germline-derived CDR1 and CDR2 are SGDLS and YYNGEE. Based on the CDR3 plus reference TRBV9 and TRBJ1-1, the full variable domain is DSGVTQTPKHLITATGQRVTLRCSPRSGDLSVYWYQQSLDQGLQFLIQYYNGEERAKGNILERFSAQQFPDLHSELNLSSLELGDSALYFCASNQGGDTEAFFGQGTRLTVV.

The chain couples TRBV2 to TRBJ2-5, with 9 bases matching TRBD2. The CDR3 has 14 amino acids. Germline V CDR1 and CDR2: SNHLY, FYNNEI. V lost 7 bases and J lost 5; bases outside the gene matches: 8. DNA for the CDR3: TGTGCCAGCAACGGTCGGACTAGCGTCGAGACCCAGTACTTC. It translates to CASNGRTSVETQYF.

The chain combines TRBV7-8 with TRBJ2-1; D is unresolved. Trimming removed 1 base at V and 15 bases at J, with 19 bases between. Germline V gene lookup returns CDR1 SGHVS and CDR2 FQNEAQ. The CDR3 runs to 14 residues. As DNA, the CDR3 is TGTGCCAGCAGCTTAGGCCGTAACCCGATGTTGGGGTTCTTC. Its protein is CASSLGRNPMLGFF.

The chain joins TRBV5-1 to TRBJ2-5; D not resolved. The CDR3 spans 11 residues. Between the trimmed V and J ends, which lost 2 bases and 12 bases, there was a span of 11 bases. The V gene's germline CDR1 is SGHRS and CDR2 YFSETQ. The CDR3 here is CASSFSKEKYF. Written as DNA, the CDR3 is TGCGCCAGCAGCTTTTCGAAGGAGAAGTACTTC.

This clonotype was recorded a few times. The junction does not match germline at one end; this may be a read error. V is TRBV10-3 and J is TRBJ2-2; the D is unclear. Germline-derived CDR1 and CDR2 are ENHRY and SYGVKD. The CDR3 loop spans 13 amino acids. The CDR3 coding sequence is TGTGCCATTAGTGAGTCTGGAACCGGGGAGCTGTTTTTT. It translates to CAISESGTGELFF.

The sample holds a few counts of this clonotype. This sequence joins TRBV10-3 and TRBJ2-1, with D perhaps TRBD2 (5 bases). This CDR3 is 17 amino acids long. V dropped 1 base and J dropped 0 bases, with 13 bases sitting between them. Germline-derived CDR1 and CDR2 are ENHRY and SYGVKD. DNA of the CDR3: TGTGCCATCAGTGAGTGGCAGCGGTCAGACTCCTACAATGAGCAGTTCTTC. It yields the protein CAISEWQRSDSYNEQFF.

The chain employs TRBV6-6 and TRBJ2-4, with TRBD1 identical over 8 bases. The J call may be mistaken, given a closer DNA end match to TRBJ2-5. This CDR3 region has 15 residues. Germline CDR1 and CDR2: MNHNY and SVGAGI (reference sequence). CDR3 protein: CASSSQGAAGETQYF. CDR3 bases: TGTGCCAGCAGTTCTCAGGGGGCTGCGGGAGAGACCCAGTACTTC.

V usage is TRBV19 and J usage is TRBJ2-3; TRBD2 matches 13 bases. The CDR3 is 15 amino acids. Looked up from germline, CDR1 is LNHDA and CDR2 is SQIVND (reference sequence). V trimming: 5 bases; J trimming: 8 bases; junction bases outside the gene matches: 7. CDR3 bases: TGTGCCAGTAGTGAACTAGCGGGGGGGCAGGGTACGCAGTATTTT. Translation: CASSELAGGQGTQYF.

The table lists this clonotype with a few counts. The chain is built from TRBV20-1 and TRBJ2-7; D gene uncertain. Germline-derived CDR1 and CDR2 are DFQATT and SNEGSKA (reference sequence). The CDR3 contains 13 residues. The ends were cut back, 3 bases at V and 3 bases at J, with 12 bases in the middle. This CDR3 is CSASPSPIYEQYF. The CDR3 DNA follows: TGCAGTGCTAGCCCCAGCCCGATCTACGAGCAGTACTTC.

The CDR3 sequence: CASSSHSSLETQYF. CDR3 nucleotides: TGTGCCAGCAGTTCTCACTCGAGCCTTGAGACCCAGTACTTC. V usage is TRBV28 and J usage is TRBJ2-5, with D uncertain. Germline loops: CDR1 MDHEN, CDR2 SYDVKM. V lost 4 bases and J lost 5, with 14 bases in between. The CDR3 length is 14 residues.

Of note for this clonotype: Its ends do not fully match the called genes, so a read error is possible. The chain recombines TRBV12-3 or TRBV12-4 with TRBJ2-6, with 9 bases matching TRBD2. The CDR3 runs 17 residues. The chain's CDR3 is CASSLRLADSEANVLTF. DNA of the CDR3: TGTGCCAGCAGTTTAAGACTAGCGGATTCTGAGGCCAACGTCCTGACTTTC.

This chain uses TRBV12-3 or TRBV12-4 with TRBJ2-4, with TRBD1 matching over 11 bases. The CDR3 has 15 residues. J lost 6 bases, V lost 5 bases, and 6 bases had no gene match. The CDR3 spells CASSLGQGVRNIQYF. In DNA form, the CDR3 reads TGTGCCAGCAGTCTGGGACAGGGGGTGAGAAACATTCAGTACTTC.

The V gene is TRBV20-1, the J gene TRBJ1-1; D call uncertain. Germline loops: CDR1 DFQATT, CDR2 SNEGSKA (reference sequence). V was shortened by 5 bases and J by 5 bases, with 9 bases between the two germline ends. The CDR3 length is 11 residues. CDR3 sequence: CSALGRTEAFF. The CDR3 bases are TGCAGTGCTCTCGGTAGAACTGAAGCTTTCTTT.

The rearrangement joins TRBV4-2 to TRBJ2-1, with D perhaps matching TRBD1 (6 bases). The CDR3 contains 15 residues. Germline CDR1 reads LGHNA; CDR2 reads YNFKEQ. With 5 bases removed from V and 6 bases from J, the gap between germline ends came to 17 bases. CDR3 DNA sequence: TGTGCCAGCAGCTCCCGGGACAAGGATCTCAATGAGCAGTTCTTC. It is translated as CASSSRDKDLNEQFF.

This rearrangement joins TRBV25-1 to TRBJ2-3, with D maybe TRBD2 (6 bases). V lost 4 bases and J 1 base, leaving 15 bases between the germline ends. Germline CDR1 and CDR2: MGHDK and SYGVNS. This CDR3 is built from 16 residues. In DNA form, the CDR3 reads TGTGCCAGCAGTGGCCTTGGGCGGGATGGCACAGATACGCAGTATTTT. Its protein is CASSGLGRDGTDTQYF.

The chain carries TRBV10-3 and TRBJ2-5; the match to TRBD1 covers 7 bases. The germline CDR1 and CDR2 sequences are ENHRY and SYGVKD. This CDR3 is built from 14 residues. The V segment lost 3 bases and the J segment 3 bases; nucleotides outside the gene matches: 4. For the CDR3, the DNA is TGTGCCATCAGTGATCTCGACAGGGAAGAGACCCAGTACTTC. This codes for CAISDLDREETQYF.